This T cell receptor (beta chain) emerged from a study of blood T cell repertoires in COVID-19. Looking at the study overall: Collection of acute and convalescent COVID-19 samples took place in the United States, Italy and Spain. T cells, B-cell-depleted T cells, or PBMCs provided the cDNA or gDNA that served as material.

Those enrolled in Seattle joined during active infection and were followed longitudinally afterward. Authors' analysis steps: Cell counts per sample came from amplifying reference gene primers. Using immunoSEQ multiplex PCR, the repertoire was profiled, and TCRdb retains in-frame clones only, with some absent. V and J calls plus clone size are reproduced from that table; the DNA served to infer D and trimming. The sample has about 92,000 clones; 87% are singletons. V lost 3 bases and J lost 1, with 9 bases in between. The germline V gene encodes CDR1 GTSNPN and CDR2 SVGIG (reference sequence). This CDR3 spans 13 amino acids.

The sample taken for sequencing was peripheral blood. The chain employs TRBV30 and TRBJ1-1, with no clear D. The TCR was taken from a woman aged 55-69 years with COVID-19, enrolled during active disease. This CDR3 reads CAWRAHTNTEAFF. CDR3 coding DNA: TGTGCCTGGAGGGCTCACACGAACACTGAAGCTTTCTTT.